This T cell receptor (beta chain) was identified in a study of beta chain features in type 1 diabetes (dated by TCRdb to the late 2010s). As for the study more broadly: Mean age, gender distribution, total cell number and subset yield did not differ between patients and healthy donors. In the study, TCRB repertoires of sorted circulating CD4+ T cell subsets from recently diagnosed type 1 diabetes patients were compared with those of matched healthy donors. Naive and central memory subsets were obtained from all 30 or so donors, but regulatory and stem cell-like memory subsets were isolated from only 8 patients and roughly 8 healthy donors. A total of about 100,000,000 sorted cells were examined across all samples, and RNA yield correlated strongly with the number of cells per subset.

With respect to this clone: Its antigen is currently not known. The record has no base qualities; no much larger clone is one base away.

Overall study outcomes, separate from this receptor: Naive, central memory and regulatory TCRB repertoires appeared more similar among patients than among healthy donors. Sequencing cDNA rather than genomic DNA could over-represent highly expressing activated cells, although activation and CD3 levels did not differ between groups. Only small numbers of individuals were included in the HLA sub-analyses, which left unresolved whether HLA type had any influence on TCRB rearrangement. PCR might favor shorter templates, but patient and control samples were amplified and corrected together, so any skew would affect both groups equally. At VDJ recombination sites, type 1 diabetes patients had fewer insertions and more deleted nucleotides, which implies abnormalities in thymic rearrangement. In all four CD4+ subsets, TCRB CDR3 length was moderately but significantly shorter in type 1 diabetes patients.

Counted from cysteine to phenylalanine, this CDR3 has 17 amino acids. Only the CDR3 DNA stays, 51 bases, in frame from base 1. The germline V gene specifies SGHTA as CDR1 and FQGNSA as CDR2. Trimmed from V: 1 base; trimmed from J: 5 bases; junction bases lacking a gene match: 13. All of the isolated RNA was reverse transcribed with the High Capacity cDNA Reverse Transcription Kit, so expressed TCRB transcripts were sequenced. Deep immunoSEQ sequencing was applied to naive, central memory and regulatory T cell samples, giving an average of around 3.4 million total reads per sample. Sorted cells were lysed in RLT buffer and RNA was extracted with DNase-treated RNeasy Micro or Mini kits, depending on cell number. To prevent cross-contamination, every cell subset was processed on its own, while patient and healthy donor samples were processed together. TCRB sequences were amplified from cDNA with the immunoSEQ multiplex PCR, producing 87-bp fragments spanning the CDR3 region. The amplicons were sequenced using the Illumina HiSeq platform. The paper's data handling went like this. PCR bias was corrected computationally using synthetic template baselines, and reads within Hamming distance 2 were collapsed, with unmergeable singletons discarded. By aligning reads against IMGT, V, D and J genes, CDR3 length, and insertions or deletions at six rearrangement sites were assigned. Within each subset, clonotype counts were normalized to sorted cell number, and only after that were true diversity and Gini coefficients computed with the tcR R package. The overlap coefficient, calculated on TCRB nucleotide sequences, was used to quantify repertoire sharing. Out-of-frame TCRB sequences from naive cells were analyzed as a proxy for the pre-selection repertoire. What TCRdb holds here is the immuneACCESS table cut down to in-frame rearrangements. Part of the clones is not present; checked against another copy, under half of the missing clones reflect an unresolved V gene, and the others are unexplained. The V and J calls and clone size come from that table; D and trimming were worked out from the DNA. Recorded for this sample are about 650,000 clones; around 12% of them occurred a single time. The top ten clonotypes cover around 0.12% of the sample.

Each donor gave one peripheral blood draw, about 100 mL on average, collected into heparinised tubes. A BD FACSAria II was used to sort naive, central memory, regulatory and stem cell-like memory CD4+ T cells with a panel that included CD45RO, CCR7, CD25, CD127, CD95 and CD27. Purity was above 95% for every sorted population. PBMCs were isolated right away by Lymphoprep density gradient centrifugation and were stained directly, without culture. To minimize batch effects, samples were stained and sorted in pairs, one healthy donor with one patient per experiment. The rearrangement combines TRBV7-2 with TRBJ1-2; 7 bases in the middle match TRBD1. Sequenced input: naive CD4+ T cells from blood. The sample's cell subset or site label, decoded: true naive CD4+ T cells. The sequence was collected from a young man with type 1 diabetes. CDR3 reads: CASSLELGQGVRYGYTF. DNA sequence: TGTGCCAGCAGCTTAGAATTAGGGCAGGGGGTGAGATATGGCTACACCTTC.